The 11 T cell receptor beta chains reported below all come from one sample, sequenced in a study of T cells after yellow fever vaccination. TCRdb itself ran the 5' RACE reads through MiXCR, one entry per CDR3 protein. The sample holds 250,000 to 400,000 distinct CDR3 sequences, over 4% seen once. Sequenced material: PBMCs, taken 5 days after the yellow fever booster vaccination. All receptors come from a man aged 18 to 29 who received the YFV17D yellow fever vaccine.

This clonotype was found many times. The DNA for the CDR3 is TGTGCCAGCAGCGCGGGACAGAGCAATCAGCCCCAGCATTTT. This sequence encodes CASSAGQSNQPQHF. This sequence joins TRBV7-9 and TRBJ1-5; 7 bases are shared with TRBD1. CDR3 length: 14 amino acids. Germline assignment: CDR1 SEHNR and CDR2 FQNEAQ (reference sequence). Trimming took 5 bases from V and 1 from J; bases not matched to a gene: 2. Drawing the rest from reference TRBV7-9 and TRBJ1-5, the complete variable domain is DTGVSQNPRHKITKRGQNVTFRCDPISEHNRLYWYRQTLGQGPEFLTYFQNEAQLEKSRLLSDRFSAERPKGSFSTLEIQRTEQGDSAMYLCASSAGQSNQPQHFGDGTRLSIL.

Only a few counts were recorded for this clonotype. The CDR3 DNA reads TGCGCCAGCAGCGTCGGGGGGGCGAGGAATGAGCAGTTCTTC. As protein: CASSVGGARNEQFF. The rearrangement uses TRBV5-1 and TRBJ2-1; TRBD2 agrees at 8 bases. Germline V gene sequence: CDR1 SGHRS, CDR2 YFSETQ. CDR3 length: 14 residues. V shed 4 bases, J shed 7 bases, and the junction held 7 bases outside the gene matches.

This clonotype came up many times. V and J are TRBV11-1 and TRBJ1-2; D is ambiguous. The V and J ends lost 2 bases and 8 bases respectively, with 9 bases between them. In germline, CDR1 is SGHAT, CDR2 FQDESV (reference sequence). This CDR3 is built from 12 residues. Here the CDR3 DNA reads TGTGCCAGCAGCTTATGGAGAGAGGGCTACACCTTC. This translates into CASSLWREGYTF.

This chain joins TRBV10-3 and TRBJ2-3; 10 positions agree with TRBD2. Trimming removed 4 bases from V and 5 bases from J; junction bases left unmatched: 3. CDR3 length: 14 amino acids. Germline V gene data show CDR1 as ENHRY and CDR2 as SYGVKD. The CDR3 nucleotides are TGTGCCATCAGTGTCCTAGCGGGGGAAGATACGCAGTATTTT. This encodes CAISVLAGEDTQYF.

This clonotype appeared many times. The CDR3 reads CASSQEHQGPQFF. The CDR3 DNA follows: TGCGCCAGCAGCCAAGAGCATCAGGGCCCCCAGTTCTTC. This chain joins TRBV4-3 and TRBJ2-1; TRBD1 is a possible D gene (5 bases). The CDR3 has 13 residues. Looked up from germline, CDR1 is LGHNA and CDR2 is YSLEER. Trimming took off 0 bases at V and 13 bases at J, with 13 bases between the two ends.

This clonotype occurred many times. J is TRBJ1-2 and V is TRBV7-8, with 8 bases aligning to TRBD1. This CDR3 has 14 residues. The germline gives CDR1 SGHVS, CDR2 FQNEAQ. V shed 4 bases, J shed 8 bases, and the junction held 9 bases outside the gene matches. CDR3 sequence: CASSSGTGYEGYTF. The CDR3 nucleotides are TGTGCCAGCAGCTCCGGGACAGGTTATGAAGGCTACACCTTC.

This clonotype was counted between two and nine times. The chain links TRBV20-1 to TRBJ1-5, with a weak D call TRBD1 (6 bases). V was shortened by 4 bases and J by 0 bases, with 7 bases between the two germline ends. This CDR3 has 13 amino acids. Per the germline V gene, CDR1 is DFQATT and CDR2 is SNEGSKA (reference sequence). The CDR3 sequence is CSAKGDSNQPQHF. In DNA, the CDR3 is TGCAGTGCTAAGGGGGATAGCAATCAGCCCCAGCATTTT.

This clonotype came up a few times. This rearrangement joins TRBV2 to TRBJ1-2; 8 nucleotides line up with TRBD1. CDR1 and CDR2 (germline): SNHLY, FYNNEI. V shed 6 bases and J 4 bases; nucleotides not matched to a gene: 7. The CDR3 length is 14 residues. CDR3 residues: CASRRTGLSYGYTF. CDR3 nucleotide sequence: TGTGCCAGCAGAAGGACAGGGCTCAGCTATGGCTACACCTTC.

In this sample, this clonotype turned up a few times. The chain carries TRBV7-9 and TRBJ1-1; D is ambiguous. V was clipped by 2 bases and J by 4 bases, with 2 bases between them. This CDR3 is built from 11 residues. Looked up from germline, CDR1 is SEHNR and CDR2 is FQNEAQ (reference sequence). The DNA for the CDR3 is TGTGCCAGCAGCTTATTCACTGAAGCTTTCTTT. Translated, it gives CASSLFTEAFF.

This chain joins TRBV6-5 and TRBJ2-3; 12 bases are a match to TRBD2. Germline assignment: CDR1 MNHEY and CDR2 SVGAGI. Trimming removed 2 bases from V and 5 bases from J; junction bases left unmatched: 14. This CDR3 has 19 residues. For the CDR3, the DNA is TGTGCCAGCAGTTACGAAGGACTAGCGGGGCCTGGGAGGATAGATACGCAGTATTTT. It encodes CASSYEGLAGPGRIDTQYF.

Ten or more counts support this clonotype. V is TRBV20-1 and J is TRBJ2-5, with D maybe TRBD2 (5 bases). Germline V gene lookup returns CDR1 DFQATT and CDR2 SNEGSKA (reference sequence). The CDR3 runs to 11 residues. Deletions cut 5 bases from V and 5 bases from J, with 9 bases between. CDR3: CSAGPGETQYF. CDR3 DNA: TGCAGTGCTGGCCCGGGGGAGACCCAGTACTTC.